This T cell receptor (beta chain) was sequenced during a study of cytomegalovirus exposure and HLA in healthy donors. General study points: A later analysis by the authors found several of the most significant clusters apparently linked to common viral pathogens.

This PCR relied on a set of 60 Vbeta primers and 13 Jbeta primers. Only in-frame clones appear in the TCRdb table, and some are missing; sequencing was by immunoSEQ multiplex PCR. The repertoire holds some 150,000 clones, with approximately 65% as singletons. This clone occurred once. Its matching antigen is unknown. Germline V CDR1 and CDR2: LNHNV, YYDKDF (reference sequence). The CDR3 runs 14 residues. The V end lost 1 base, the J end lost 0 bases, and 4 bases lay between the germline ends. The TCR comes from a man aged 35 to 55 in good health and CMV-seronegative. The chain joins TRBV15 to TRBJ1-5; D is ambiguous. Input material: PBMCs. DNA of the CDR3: TGTGCCACCAGCAGAGGCGGTAGCAATCAGCCCCAGCATTTT. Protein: CATSRGGSNQPQHF.